Listed here are 28 T cell receptor beta chains from one sample, sequenced in a study of T cell responses to AZD1222 COVID-19 vaccine. Sequenced by immunoSEQ multiplex PCR; TCRdb stores in-frame clones only, minus some. In all, the sample yields around 140,000 clones. Sequences were obtained from peripheral blood. Receptors originate from an adult in good health.

This chain links TRBV6-5 with TRBJ1-2; D is ambiguous. CDR1 and CDR2 (germline): MNHEY, SVGAGI. The CDR3 is 13 amino acids. V lost 6 bases and J 6 bases, leaving 14 bases between the germline ends. The CDR3 DNA follows: TGTGCCAGCAGCCCGAGAACGCGGGATGGCTACACCTTC. Its protein product is CASSPRTRDGYTF.

The chain joins TRBV3-1 (or the pseudogene TRBV3-2) to TRBJ2-7; TRBD1 matches at 10 bases. J was trimmed by 4 bases and V by 8 bases; bases with no gene match: 11. CDR3 length: 15 residues. CDR1 is LGHDT and CDR2 is YNNKEL in the germline V gene (reference sequence). The CDR3 is CASGAPGTGAYEQYF. The CDR3, as DNA: TGTGCCAGCGGGGCCCCCGGGACAGGGGCTTACGAGCAGTACTTC.

This chain links TRBV19 with TRBJ2-7; D not certain. Germline V CDR1 and CDR2: LNHDA, SQIVND (reference sequence). Between the trimmed V and J ends, which lost 3 bases and 3 bases, there was a span of 9 bases. The CDR3 is 13 residues long. Here the CDR3 DNA reads TGTGCCAGTAGTATGGGCAACGGCTACGAGCAGTACTTC. Translation gives CASSMGNGYEQYF. Together with reference TRBV19 and TRBJ2-7, the CDR3 gives the full variable domain: DGGITQSPKYLFRKEGQNVTLSCEQNLNHDAMYWYRQDPGQGLRLIYYSQIVNDFQKGDIAEGYSVSREKKESFPLTVTSAQKNPTAFYLCASSMGNGYEQYFGPGTRLTVT.

CDR3 loop: CASNYERDGQGGYTF. CDR3 DNA sequence: TGCGCCAGCAATTACGAAAGGGACGGGCAGGGAGGCTACACCTTC. J is TRBJ1-2 and V is TRBV10-2; TRBD1 is a possible D gene (5 bases). The CDR3 extends over 15 amino acids. CDR1 WSHSY and CDR2 SAAADI come from the germline V gene. The V end lost 7 bases, the J end lost 8 bases, and 23 bases lay between the germline ends.

The V and J genes are TRBV4-1 and TRBJ1-5, with D possibly matching TRBD1 (6 bases). There are 17 residues in the CDR3. Trimming took off 0 bases at V and 2 bases at J, with 14 bases between the two ends. Germline V gives CDR1 MGHRA, CDR2 YSYEKL. The CDR3 sequence: CASSQEPGEFGNQPQHF. The CDR3 DNA reads as TGCGCCAGCAGCCAAGAGCCAGGGGAGTTTGGCAATCAGCCCCAGCATTTT.

V is TRBV20-1 and J is TRBJ1-6; the match to TRBD1 covers 12 bases. CDR3 size: 14 residues. The V gene's germline CDR1 is DFQATT and CDR2 SNEGSKA (reference sequence). Trimming took 6 bases from V and 9 from J; bases not matched to a gene: 6. The CDR3 is CSASGTGGISPLHF. CDR3 nucleotides: TGCAGTGCCAGTGGGACAGGGGGCATTTCACCCCTCCACTTT.

This chain links TRBV12-3 or TRBV12-4 with TRBJ2-7, with D perhaps matching TRBD1 (5 bases). This CDR3 comprises 11 residues. V was pared by 5 bases and J by 4 bases, with 6 bases between. In nucleotides, the CDR3 is TGTGCCAGCAGTAAGGGGTACGAGCAGTACTTC. Protein: CASSKGYEQYF.

The chain employs TRBV6-5 and TRBJ1-5; 7 bases fit TRBD1. With 4 bases clipped from V and 6 bases from J, the junction kept 3 bases outside the gene matches. Per germline, CDR1 MNHEY and CDR2 SVGAGI. The CDR3 spans 13 residues. CDR3 sequence reads: CASSSTGAQPQHF. CDR3 bases: TGTGCCAGCAGTTCTACAGGGGCTCAGCCCCAGCATTTT.

The chain is built from TRBV19 and TRBJ2-7, with D uncertain. V was shortened by 3 bases and J by 3 bases, with 9 bases between the two germline ends. This CDR3 is 13 amino acids long. The germline gives CDR1 LNHDA, CDR2 SQIVND (reference sequence). CDR3 bases: TGTGCCAGTAGTATTTCCGTAGTCTACGAGCAGTACTTC. Residues: CASSISVVYEQYF. The full variable domain, completed using reference TRBV19 and TRBJ2-7, is DGGITQSPKYLFRKEGQNVTLSCEQNLNHDAMYWYRQDPGQGLRLIYYSQIVNDFQKGDIAEGYSVSREKKESFPLTVTSAQKNPTAFYLCASSISVVYEQYFGPGTRLTVT.

The chain couples TRBV7-6 to TRBJ1-2; a possible D gene is TRBD1 (6 bases). This CDR3 contains 14 residues. V gave up 2 bases and J gave up 7 bases, with 14 bases separating them. Germline-derived CDR1 and CDR2 are SGHVS and FNYEAQ. This CDR3 reads CASSLRRGGSGYTF. The CDR3 DNA sequence: TGTGCCAGCAGCTTAAGGAGGGGGGGTTCTGGCTACACCTTC.

The chain combines TRBV6-6 with TRBJ2-7; 9 bases fit TRBD1. Germline V lookup: CDR1 MNHNY, CDR2 SVGAGI (reference sequence). This CDR3 comprises 15 residues. V lost 6 bases and J lost 1; bases outside the gene matches: 7. Written as DNA, the CDR3 is TGTGCCAGCAGAGGGGGACAGGGAACGTCCTACGAGCAGTACTTC. Translated, it gives CASRGGQGTSYEQYF.

This chain uses TRBV6-6 with TRBJ2-7, with 7 nucleotides matching TRBD2. Trimming removed 5 bases from V and 4 bases from J; junction bases left unmatched: 8. The CDR3 spans 14 residues. Germline CDR1 reads MNHNY; CDR2 reads SVGAGI (reference sequence). The CDR3 here is CASSHPGGMYEQYF. CDR3 sequence (DNA): TGTGCCAGCAGTCACCCGGGGGGTATGTACGAGCAGTACTTC.

V is TRBV5-4 and J is TRBJ2-5, with 10 bases fitting TRBD1. Germline loops: CDR1 SGHNT, CDR2 YYREEE (reference sequence). The CDR3 spans 15 residues. V lost 5 bases, J lost 5 bases, and 9 bases stayed unmatched. CDR3 in DNA: TGTGCCAGCAGACAGAGGACAGGGGGTTTGGAGACCCAGTACTTC. It yields the protein CASRQRTGGLETQYF.

The chain links TRBV5-1 to TRBJ1-6; no reliable D call. The CDR3 covers 16 residues. Germline-derived CDR1 and CDR2 are SGHRS and YFSETQ. Trimming left V 3 bases short and J 7 bases short, with 17 bases between. CDR3 sequence: CASSSSAGSLNSPLHF. CDR3 in DNA: TGCGCCAGCAGCTCCTCGGCGGGATCCCTAAATTCACCCCTCCACTTT.

V gene TRBV7-8 combines with J gene TRBJ1-2; unclear D gene. V lost 4 bases and J lost 4, with 10 bases in between. This CDR3 has 13 residues. Germline-derived CDR1 and CDR2 are SGHVS and FQNEAQ. CDR3 loop: CASSSNGIYGYTF. CDR3 DNA: TGTGCCAGCAGCTCTAATGGAATCTATGGCTACACCTTC.

V is TRBV18 and J is TRBJ1-6; D possibly corresponds to TRBD1 (6 bases). The V and J ends lost 1 base and 5 bases respectively, with 6 bases between them. From germline, CDR1 is KGHSH and CDR2 LQKENI. This CDR3 has 14 amino acids. CDR3 DNA sequence: TGTGCCAGCTCACCACAGGGGGATAATTCACCCCTCCACTTT. This sequence encodes CASSPQGDNSPLHF.

This chain uses TRBV7-9 with TRBJ2-5, with D maybe TRBD1 (6 bases). Germline-derived CDR1 and CDR2 are SEHNR and FQNEAQ (reference sequence). V lost 0 bases and J 4 bases, leaving 15 bases between the germline ends. This CDR3 is 16 amino acids long. CDR3 amino acids: CASSLATGTWGETQYF. CDR3 in DNA: TGTGCCAGCAGCTTAGCCACAGGGACCTGGGGAGAGACCCAGTACTTC.

The chain recombines TRBV18 with TRBJ1-2; TRBD1 agrees at 8 bases. The CDR3 sequence is 13 residues long. Germline V lookup: CDR1 KGHSH, CDR2 LQKENI. The trim removed 8 bases at V and 6 bases at J, leaving 8 bases unmatched. CDR3 residues: CASRGTGGDGYTF. The DNA for the CDR3 is TGTGCCAGCCGAGGAACAGGGGGGGATGGCTACACCTTC. Using reference TRBV18 and TRBJ1-2 for the parts outside the CDR3, the full variable domain is NAGVMQNPRHLVRRRGQEARLRCSPMKGHSHVYWYRQLPEEGLKFMVYLQKENIIDESGMPKERFSAEFPKEGPSILRIQQVVRGDSAAYFCASRGTGGDGYTFGSGTRLTVV.

V gene TRBV7-6 combines with J gene TRBJ2-1; weak D call: TRBD2 (6 bases). V dropped 1 base and J dropped 0 bases, with 13 bases sitting between them. The V gene's germline CDR1 is SGHVS and CDR2 FNYEAQ. There are 17 residues in the CDR3. CDR3 nucleotides: TGTGCCAGCAGCTTAGGTCCGGCGGGAAACTCCTACAATGAGCAGTTCTTC. The encoded protein is CASSLGPAGNSYNEQFF.

The chain links TRBV5-4 to TRBJ1-4, with 7 bases matching TRBD1. The CDR3 covers 16 residues. CDR1 SGHNT and CDR2 YYREEE come from the germline V gene (reference sequence). The trim removed 3 bases at V and 8 bases at J, leaving 13 bases unmatched. This CDR3 is CASSSTGTGVGEKLFF. In DNA, the CDR3 is TGTGCCAGCAGCTCAACAGGAACAGGGGTAGGAGAAAAACTGTTTTTT.

A word on this clone: At one end the junction does not follow the germline gene, possibly because of a read error. V usage is TRBV6-5 and J usage is TRBJ1-1; TRBD1 might be the D (6 bases). The V gene's germline CDR1 is MNHEY and CDR2 SVGAGI. The CDR3 runs 13 residues. The CDR3 loop is CASRSGQNAEAFF. CDR3 nucleotides: TGTGCCAGCAGATCTGGACAGAACGCTGAAGCTTTCTTT.

This sequence joins TRBV11-1 and TRBJ2-1; D gene ambiguous. The V gene lost 8 bases and the J gene lost 0 bases, with 14 bases spanning the gap. The germline V gene encodes CDR1 SGHAT and CDR2 FQDESV (reference sequence). The CDR3 has 15 residues. This chain's CDR3 is CASRPGLSSYNEQFF. In DNA form, the CDR3 reads TGTGCCAGCCGCCCTGGCTTGAGCTCCTACAATGAGCAGTTCTTC.

CDR3 loop: CASSLAGRGYTF. The CDR3 nucleotides read TGTGCCAGCAGCTTAGCCGGCCGTGGCTACACCTTC. The J gene is TRBJ1-2, the V gene TRBV11-1; D is unresolved. Trimming left V 0 bases short and J 7 bases short, with 6 bases between. Germline V gives CDR1 SGHAT, CDR2 FQDESV (reference sequence). The CDR3 runs to 12 residues.

V is TRBV3-1 (or the pseudogene TRBV3-2) and J is TRBJ1-4; 7 bases fit TRBD1. Per the germline V gene, CDR1 is LGHDT and CDR2 is YNNKEL (reference sequence). The CDR3 has 19 residues. With V trimmed by 3 bases and J by 7 bases, 20 bases remained unmatched. The CDR3 loop is CASSQDRQGGLQGAEKLFF. The CDR3 DNA sequence: TGTGCCAGCAGCCAGGACAGGCAGGGAGGTTTACAAGGGGCTGAAAAACTGTTTTTT.

The J gene is TRBJ2-3, the V gene TRBV18; 7 bases match TRBD2. V shed 4 bases, J shed 2 bases, and the junction held 6 bases outside the gene matches. This CDR3 is 15 amino acids long. Germline CDR1 is KGHSH and CDR2 is LQKENI. CDR3 DNA sequence: TGTGCCAGCTCACAGGGACTATCCCCCACAGATACGCAGTATTTT. Encoded protein: CASSQGLSPTDTQYF.

J is TRBJ1-1 and V is TRBV2; D remains ambiguous. CDR1 and CDR2 (germline): SNHLY, FYNNEI. The CDR3 is 14 amino acids. The V end was cut by 3 bases, the J end by 5 bases, with 13 bases between. The CDR3 DNA reads TGTGCCAGCAGTGAGGGAGGCCTCGGGACTGAAGCTTTCTTT. Protein sequence: CASSEGGLGTEAFF.

The chain uses TRBV7-8 and TRBJ2-5, with D maybe TRBD1 (6 bases). V was cut by 0 bases and J by 4 bases, with 12 bases left in between. CDR3 length: 15 amino acids. The V gene's germline CDR1 is SGHVS and CDR2 FQNEAQ. In DNA, the CDR3 is TGTGCCAGCAGCTTAGCGGTGGGGGCAAGAGAGACCCAGTACTTC. The encoded protein is CASSLAVGARETQYF.

This rearrangement joins TRBV6-5 to TRBJ2-3; D is undetermined. This CDR3 is 15 amino acids long. Germline CDR1 reads MNHEY; CDR2 reads SVGAGI. Deletions cut 0 bases from V and 5 bases from J, with 12 bases between. The CDR3 protein is CASSYSGSYQDTQYF. CDR3 DNA: TGTGCCAGCAGTTACTCGGGTAGCTATCAAGATACGCAGTATTTT.